These 20 T cell receptor beta chains originate from one sample sequenced in a study of blood T cell repertoires in COVID-19 (dated by TCRdb to the early 2020s). Libraries were constructed by the immunoSEQ multiplex PCR assay. Entries here come from immuneACCESS through TCRdb and include only in-frame sequences with V and J called. Some clones fail to appear in such tables; in the studies checked, an unresolved V gene covers under half of the shortfall, and the cause of the remainder is unknown. In all, the sample holds fewer than 65,000 clones, and under 95% of those were seen once. Together, the top ten hold more than 3% of the sample. What was sequenced was peripheral blood. The receptors shown here come from a human donor in a cohort sampled during active COVID-19.

V and J are TRBV5-8 and TRBJ2-1; TRBD1 matches at 9 bases. This CDR3 comprises 17 residues. V lost 5 bases and J lost 10; bases outside the gene matches: 19. Germline CDR1 reads SGHTS; CDR2 reads YDEGEE. CDR3 loop: CASSFGFGTGPLGEQFF. CDR3 coding DNA: TGTGCCAGCAGTTTCGGGTTCGGGACAGGGCCACTCGGGGAGCAGTTCTTC. The whole variable domain, remainder taken from reference TRBV5-8 and TRBJ2-1, is EAGVTQSPTHLIKTRGQQATLRCSPISGHTSVYWYQQALGLGLQFLLWYDEGEERNRGNFPPRFSGRQFPNYSSELNVNALELEDSALYLCASSFGFGTGPLGEQFFGPGTRLTVL.

This clone was seen just once. This chain uses TRBV30 with TRBJ1-4; a possible D gene is TRBD1 (6 bases). Germline assignment: CDR1 GTSNPN and CDR2 SVGIG (reference sequence). The V and J ends lost 3 bases and 3 bases respectively, with 14 bases between them. CDR3 length equals 15 residues. The CDR3 here is CAWSSYPGANEKLFF. CDR3 coding DNA: TGTGCCTGGAGCTCCTATCCAGGGGCTAATGAAAAACTGTTTTTT.

This clone came up once. The V and J genes are TRBV30 and TRBJ2-3, with 11 bases aligning to TRBD2. CDR1 is GTSNPN and CDR2 is SVGIG in the germline V gene (reference sequence). V gave up 3 bases and J gave up 0 bases; unmatched junction bases: 2. The CDR3 consists of 15 residues. The CDR3 DNA sequence: TGTGCCTGGAGCCGGACTAGCGGGAGCACAGATACGCAGTATTTT. It encodes CAWSRTSGSTDTQYF.

The CDR3 is CASSGGRIYNEQFF. The CDR3 coding sequence is TGTGCCAGCAGTGGCGGGAGGATCTACAATGAGCAGTTCTTC. The gene calls are TRBV2 and TRBJ2-1; 8 bases are a match to TRBD2. J was trimmed by 3 bases and V by 4 bases; bases with no gene match: 2. Germline loops: CDR1 SNHLY, CDR2 FYNNEI. The CDR3 is 14 residues long.

The CDR3 nucleotides read TGTGCCACCAGGGACAGGGGAGGGTCAGGGGGTCAGCCCCAGCATTTT. Its protein product is CATRDRGGSGGQPQHF. The rearrangement links TRBV27 to TRBJ1-5, with TRBD1 matching 10 bases. Germline CDR1 reads MNHEY; CDR2 reads SMNVEV (reference sequence). CDR3 length equals 16 residues. Unmatched junction bases numbered 15, after V lost 10 bases and J lost 6 bases.

This chain joins TRBV7-2 and TRBJ1-2; D might be TRBD1 (5 bases). Trimming cost V 0 bases and J 6 bases, with 11 bases left between them. Per germline, CDR1 SGHTA and CDR2 FQGNSA. This CDR3 is 14 amino acids long. The CDR3 here is CASSLAPGMDGYTF. In nucleotides, the CDR3 is TGTGCCAGCAGCTTAGCTCCAGGGATGGATGGCTACACCTTC.

The rearrangement uses TRBV25-1 and TRBJ2-5, with TRBD1 as a possible D gene (5 bases). Looked up from germline, CDR1 is MGHDK and CDR2 is SYGVNS. Trimming took off 4 bases at V and 3 bases at J, with 15 bases between the two ends. The CDR3 spans 15 residues. The CDR3 sequence is CASSALGQGEETQYF. The CDR3 region has the DNA TGTGCCAGCAGTGCCCTCGGGCAGGGTGAAGAGACCCAGTACTTC. The whole variable domain, remainder taken from reference TRBV25-1 and TRBJ2-5, is EADIYQTPRYLVIGTGKKITLECSQTMGHDKMYWYQQDPGMELHLIHYSYGVNSTEKGDLSSESTVSRIRTEHFPLTLESARPSHTSQYLCASSALGQGEETQYFGPGTRLLVL.

The V and J genes are TRBV5-4 and TRBJ2-7; D perhaps matches TRBD2 (5 bases). From germline, CDR1 is SGHNT and CDR2 YYREEE (reference sequence). The V and J ends lost 1 base and 1 base respectively, with 9 bases between them. This CDR3 spans 14 amino acids. DNA of the CDR3: TGTGCCAGCAGCTTGAATCGGGGATCCTACGAGCAGTACGTC. Its protein is CASSLNRGSYEQYV.

The V and J genes are TRBV19 and TRBJ2-7; 13 nucleotides line up with TRBD2. This CDR3 comprises 16 residues. With 5 bases clipped from V and 2 bases from J, the junction kept 6 bases outside the gene matches. Germline V lookup: CDR1 LNHDA, CDR2 SQIVND (reference sequence). The DNA for the CDR3 is TGTGCCAGTAGTCCTCGGACTAGCGGGAGACCCTACGAGCAGTACTTC. Translating gives CASSPRTSGRPYEQYF.

This chain connects TRBV6-1 to TRBJ1-1, with D uncertain. Looked up from germline, CDR1 is MNHNS and CDR2 is SASEGT. There are 14 residues in the CDR3. V gave up 2 bases and J gave up 1 base, with 8 bases separating them. The CDR3 nucleotides are TGTGCCAGCAGTGAACAGGCTAAGAACACTGAAGCTTTCTTT. This codes for CASSEQAKNTEAFF.

This rearrangement joins TRBV20-1 to TRBJ1-2; TRBD1 agrees at 8 bases. Germline CDR1 and CDR2: DFQATT and SNEGSKA (reference sequence). The J segment lost 5 bases and the V segment lost 6 bases, leaving 2 bases of the junction unmatched. The CDR3 runs 11 residues. The CDR3: CSAQGVYGYTF. In DNA, the CDR3 is TGCAGTGCACAGGGGGTTTATGGCTACACCTTC.

This CDR3 is CASSVRDRGNSPLHF. DNA of the CDR3: TGTGCCAGCAGCGTCCGGGACAGGGGAAATTCACCCCTCCACTTT. The rearrangement joins TRBV9 to TRBJ1-6; TRBD1 matches 10 bases. The V gene end was trimmed by 2 bases and the J gene end by 7 bases; junction bases not matched to a gene: 3. There are 15 residues in the CDR3. Per the germline V gene, CDR1 is SGDLS and CDR2 is YYNGEE.

This chain joins TRBV7-2 and TRBJ1-5; D perhaps matches TRBD1 (6 bases). The CDR3 spans 16 residues. In germline, CDR1 is SGHTA, CDR2 FQGNSA. Between the trimmed V and J ends, which lost 2 bases and 0 bases, there was a span of 11 bases. In DNA, the CDR3 is TGTGCCAGCAGCTTAACCTGGACAGCTAGCAATCAGCCCCAGCATTTT. It yields the protein CASSLTWTASNQPQHF.

The chain couples TRBV11-2 to TRBJ2-3; a weak D match, TRBD2 (5 bases). Germline CDR1 is SGHAT and CDR2 is FQNNGV. The CDR3 is made up of 13 amino acids. The V gene lost 1 base and the J gene lost 9 bases, with 11 bases spanning the gap. CDR3 in DNA: TGTGCCAGCAGCTTAGGAGGGAGCGACACGCAGTATTTT. As protein: CASSLGGSDTQYF.

The genes are TRBV6-5 and TRBJ2-5, with TRBD2 matching over 7 bases. V lost 2 bases to trimming and J lost 4 bases; unmatched junction nucleotides: 1. Germline V gene lookup returns CDR1 MNHEY and CDR2 SVGAGI. The CDR3 is 13 amino acids. As DNA, the CDR3 is TGTGCCAGCAGTTACGGGGGGGGAGAGACCCAGTACTTC. Amino acid sequence: CASSYGGGETQYF.

V gene TRBV6-5 combines with J gene TRBJ2-1; perhaps TRBD2 as D (6 bases). Germline V lookup: CDR1 MNHEY, CDR2 SVGAGI. The V end lost 7 bases, the J end lost 0 bases, and 13 bases lay between the germline ends. CDR3 length: 15 residues. The CDR3 region has the DNA TGTGCCAGCATCCCGCGGGGAAGCTCCTACAATGAGCAGTTCTTC. It yields the protein CASIPRGSSYNEQFF.

This chain uses TRBV18 with TRBJ1-3; the D gene is possibly TRBD1 (5 bases). CDR1 KGHSH and CDR2 LQKENI come from the germline V gene. This CDR3 contains 12 residues. V lost 2 bases to trimming and J lost 7 bases, with 6 bases between them. In DNA, the CDR3 is TGTGCCAGCTCACCAAACAGGAACACCATATATTTT. Amino acid sequence: CASSPNRNTIYF.

V and J are TRBV28 and TRBJ2-7; D unclear. CDR1 MDHEN and CDR2 SYDVKM come from the germline V gene. V lost 3 bases to trimming and J lost 7 bases, with 22 bases between them. The CDR3 loop spans 16 amino acids. The DNA for the CDR3 is TGTGCCAGCAGTTTTGGAAAGACGGAGCCCTCCCTGGAGCAGTACTTC. Amino acid sequence: CASSFGKTEPSLEQYF. Based on the CDR3 plus reference TRBV28 and TRBJ2-7, the full variable domain is DVKVTQSSRYLVKRTGEKVFLECVQDMDHENMFWYRQDPGLGLRLIYFSYDVKMKEKGDIPEGYSVSREKKERFSLILESASTNQTSMYLCASSFGKTEPSLEQYFGPGTRLTVT.

The J gene is TRBJ1-1, the V gene TRBV6-6, with no clear D. The germline gives CDR1 MNHNY, CDR2 SVGAGI (reference sequence). V lost 2 bases and J 5 bases, leaving 12 bases between the germline ends. The CDR3 spans 14 residues. CDR3 in amino acids: CASSYARDWTEAFF. CDR3 sequence (DNA): TGTGCCAGCAGTTACGCGAGGGATTGGACTGAAGCTTTCTTT.

The rearrangement uses TRBV6-1 and TRBJ2-3; 7 bases align to TRBD1. The CDR3 contains 15 residues. The junction had 5 bases not matched to a gene; V was cut back by 1 base and J by 4 bases. Germline CDR1 MNHNS, CDR2 SASEGT. The CDR3 sequence: CASSEEGTAADTQYF. The CDR3, as DNA: TGTGCCAGCAGTGAAGAGGGGACAGCCGCAGATACGCAGTATTTT.